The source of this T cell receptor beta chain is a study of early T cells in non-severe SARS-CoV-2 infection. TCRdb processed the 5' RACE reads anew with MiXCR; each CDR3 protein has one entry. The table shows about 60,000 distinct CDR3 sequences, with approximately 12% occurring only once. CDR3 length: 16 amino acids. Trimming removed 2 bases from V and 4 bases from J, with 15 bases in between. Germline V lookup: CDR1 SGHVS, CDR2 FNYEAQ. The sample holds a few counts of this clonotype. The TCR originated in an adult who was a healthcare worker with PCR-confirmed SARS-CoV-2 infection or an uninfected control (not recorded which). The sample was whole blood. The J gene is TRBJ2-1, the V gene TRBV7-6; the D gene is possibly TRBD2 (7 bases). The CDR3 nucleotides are TGTGCCAGCAGCTTACTGGTCGGGGGGCTATACAATGAGCAGTTCTTC. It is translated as CASSLLVGGLYNEQFF.